This T cell receptor beta chain emerged from a study of blood T cell repertoires in COVID-19. Study details: T cells, B-cell-depleted T cells, or PBMCs provided the cDNA or gDNA that served as material.

Only in-frame clones appear in the TCRdb table, and some are missing; sequencing was by immunoSEQ multiplex PCR. The sample carries over 150,000 clones, under 90% recorded once. This CDR3 spans 15 amino acids. V lost 2 bases, J lost 6 bases, and 5 bases stayed unmatched. The V gene's germline CDR1 is KGHSH and CDR2 LQKENI. Among Cohort 3 donors, those recovered had two negative PCRs, clearance, or symptom resolution. This chain connects TRBV18 to TRBJ2-7; TRBD2 matches at 12 bases. The sample was PBMCs or T cells enriched from blood (not recorded which). This sequence originates from a man between 50 and 59 years old who had recovered from COVID-19. CDR3 sequence (DNA): TGTGCCAGCTCACCATTAGGGACTAGCGGGTTCGAGCAGTACTTC. Translating it yields CASSPLGTSGFEQYF.